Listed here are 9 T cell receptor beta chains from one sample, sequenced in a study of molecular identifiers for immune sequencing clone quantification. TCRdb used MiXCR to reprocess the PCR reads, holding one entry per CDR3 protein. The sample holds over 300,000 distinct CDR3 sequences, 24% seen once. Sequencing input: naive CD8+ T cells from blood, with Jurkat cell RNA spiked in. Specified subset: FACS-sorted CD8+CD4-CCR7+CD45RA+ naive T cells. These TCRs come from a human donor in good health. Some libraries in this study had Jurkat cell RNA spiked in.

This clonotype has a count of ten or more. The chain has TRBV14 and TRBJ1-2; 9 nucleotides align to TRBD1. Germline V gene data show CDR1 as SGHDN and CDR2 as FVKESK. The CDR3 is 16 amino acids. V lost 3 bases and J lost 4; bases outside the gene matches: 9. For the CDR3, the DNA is TGTGCCAGCAGCCAGGGGACCGGGACAGGGTTCTATGGCTACACCTTC. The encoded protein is CASSQGTGTGFYGYTF.

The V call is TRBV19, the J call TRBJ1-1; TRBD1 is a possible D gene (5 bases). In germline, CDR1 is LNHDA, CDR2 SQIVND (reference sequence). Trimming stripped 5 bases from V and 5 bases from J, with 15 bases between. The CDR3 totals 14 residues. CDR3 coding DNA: TGTGCCAGTAGTGGAAATCCCGGGGGGACTGAAGCTTTCTTT. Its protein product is CASSGNPGGTEAFF.

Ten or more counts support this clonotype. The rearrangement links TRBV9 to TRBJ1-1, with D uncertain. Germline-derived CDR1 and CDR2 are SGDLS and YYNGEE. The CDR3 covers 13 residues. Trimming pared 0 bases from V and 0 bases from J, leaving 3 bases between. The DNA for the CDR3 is TGTGCCAGCAGCGTAGAGGTGAACACTGAAGCTTTCTTT. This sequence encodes CASSVEVNTEAFF.

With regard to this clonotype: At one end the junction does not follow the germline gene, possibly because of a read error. CDR3 residues: CASGLVPRGSGDTEAFF. CDR3 sequence (DNA): TGCGCCAGCGGCTTGGTACCCAGGGGGAGTGGAGACACTGAAGCTTTCTTT. The rearrangement links TRBV5-1 to TRBJ1-1, with 7 nucleotides matching TRBD1. This CDR3 is built from 17 residues. In germline, CDR1 is SGHRS, CDR2 YFSETQ.

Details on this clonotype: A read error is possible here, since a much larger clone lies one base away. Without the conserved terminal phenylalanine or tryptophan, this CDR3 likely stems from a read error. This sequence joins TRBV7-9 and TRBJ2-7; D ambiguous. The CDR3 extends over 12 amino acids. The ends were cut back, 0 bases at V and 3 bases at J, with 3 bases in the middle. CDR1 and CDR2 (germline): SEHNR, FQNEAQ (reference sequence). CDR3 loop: CASSLADYEQYS. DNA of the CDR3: TGTGCCAGCAGCTTAGCGGACTACGAGCAGTACTCC.

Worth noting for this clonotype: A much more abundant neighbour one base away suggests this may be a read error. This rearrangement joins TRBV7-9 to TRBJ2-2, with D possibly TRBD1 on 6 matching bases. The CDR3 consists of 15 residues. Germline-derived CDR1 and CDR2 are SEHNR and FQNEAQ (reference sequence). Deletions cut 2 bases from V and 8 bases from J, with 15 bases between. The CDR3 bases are TGTGCCAGCAGCTTATCACAGGGTTTGTCTGGGGAGCTGTTTTTT. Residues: CASSLSQGLSGELFF.

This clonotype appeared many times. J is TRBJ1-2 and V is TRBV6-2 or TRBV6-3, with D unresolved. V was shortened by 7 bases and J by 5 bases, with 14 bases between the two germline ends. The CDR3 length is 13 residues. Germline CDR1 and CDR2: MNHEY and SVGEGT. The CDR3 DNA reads TGTGCCAGCATGGCCACTCCTGTTTATGGCTACACCTTC. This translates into CASMATPVYGYTF.

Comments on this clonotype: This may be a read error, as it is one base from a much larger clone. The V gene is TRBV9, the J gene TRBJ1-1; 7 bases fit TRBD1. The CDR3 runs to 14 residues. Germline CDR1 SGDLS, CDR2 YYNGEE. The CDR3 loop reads CACSETGIVTEAFF. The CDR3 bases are TGTGCCTGCAGCGAGACAGGGATTGTGACTGAAGCTTTCTTT.

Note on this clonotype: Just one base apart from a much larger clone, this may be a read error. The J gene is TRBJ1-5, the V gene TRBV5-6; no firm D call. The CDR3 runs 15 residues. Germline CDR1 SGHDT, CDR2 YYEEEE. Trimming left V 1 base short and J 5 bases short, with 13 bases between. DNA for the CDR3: TGTGCCAGCAGCTTGTCGTCTGGGTACTATCAGCCCCAGCATTTT. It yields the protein CASSLSSGYYQPQHF.